The present entry profiles one T cell receptor beta chain with its context. This sample was taken from a study of blood T cell repertoires in COVID-19. Study-wide background: The samples span acute and convalescent COVID-19 from the United States, Italy and Spain. The analysed material was cDNA or gDNA that came from T cells, B-cell-depleted T cells, or PBMCs.

Authors' data handling: Estimation of nucleated cell counts was performed using reference gene primer amplification. The assay was immunoSEQ multiplex PCR, and TCRdb's table has in-frame clones only and misses some. The V and J calls and the clone size are those of that table, but D and trimming were determined from the DNA. There are around 140,000 clones in the sample; 75% to 85% occur only once, and 3.5% to 4% lies in the top ten. The CDR3 loop spans 14 amino acids. V shed 6 bases and J shed 3 bases, with 14 bases lying between them. Germline CDR1 reads KGHSH; CDR2 reads LQKENI. The chain links TRBV18 to TRBJ2-5, with a weak D call TRBD1 (6 bases). The sequenced sample was peripheral blood. The clonotype comes from a man aged 65 to 85 who had recovered from COVID-19. The CDR3 sequence is CASSLTGLEETQYF. The CDR3 bases are TGTGCCAGCTCCCTTACAGGGTTGGAAGAGACCCAGTACTTC.